A single sample gave rise to the 9 T cell receptor beta chains below, sequenced in a study of blood T cell repertoires in COVID-19. Profiled with immunoSEQ multiplex PCR; TCRdb holds only in-frame clones, not every one. Among 150,000 to 200,000 clones listed, roughly 90% were seen once. The specimen was peripheral blood. The source is a man in his forties or fifties with acute or convalescent COVID-19.

This clone came up once. V is TRBV27 and J is TRBJ2-1, with D maybe TRBD1 (5 bases). The CDR3 has 14 residues. Germline CDR1 and CDR2: MNHEY and SMNVEV (reference sequence). Deletions cut 3 bases from V and 8 bases from J, with 14 bases between. This CDR3 is CASSFSGFGYEQFF. CDR3 DNA: TGTGCCAGCAGTTTTTCAGGGTTCGGGTATGAGCAGTTCTTC.

This clone was detected once. The CDR3, as DNA: TGTGCCAGCAGCTTGCGGTATAGCGGGGGGGCCTCCTACGAGCAGTACGTC. It specifies CASSLRYSGGASYEQYV. The V call is TRBV11-2, the J call TRBJ2-7, with 11 bases fitting TRBD2. CDR1 is SGHAT, CDR2 FQNNGV, per germline. The CDR3 extends over 17 amino acids. Losses at the gene ends were 3 bases for V and 0 bases for J; bases not matched to a gene: 7.

V usage is TRBV30 and J usage is TRBJ1-2; D not resolved. Deletions cut 2 bases from V and 9 bases from J, with 13 bases between. Germline-derived CDR1 and CDR2 are GTSNPN and SVGIG (reference sequence). This CDR3 is built from 12 residues. In DNA, the CDR3 is TGTGCCTGGAGTTTCTCAGGTGCCCGCTACACCTTC. Translated, it gives CAWSFSGARYTF.

The CDR3 nucleotides read TGTGCCAGCAGTTCCCCGACAGGGTGGGGCACTGAAGCTTTCTTT. Protein: CASSSPTGWGTEAFF. The chain carries TRBV28 and TRBJ1-1, with 7 bases matching TRBD1. The CDR3 totals 15 residues. The junction had 9 bases not matched to a gene; V was cut back by 4 bases and J by 4 bases. CDR1 is MDHEN, CDR2 SYDVKM, per germline.

This clone has more than one count but fewer than ten. The chain carries TRBV15 and TRBJ1-5, with D possibly being TRBD1 (6 bases). The CDR3 has 14 amino acids. V was trimmed by 3 bases and J by 7 bases, leaving 13 bases between them. From germline, CDR1 is LNHNV and CDR2 YYDKDF (reference sequence). This CDR3 is CATSSATGIQPQHF. CDR3 DNA: TGTGCCACCAGCAGCGCAACAGGGATCCAGCCCCAGCATTTT.

The chain's CDR3 is CASSSTLTYEQYV. The CDR3 DNA reads as TGTGCCAGCAGTTCCACCCTAACCTACGAGCAGTACGTC. The rearrangement joins TRBV28 to TRBJ2-7; D gene unclear. V lost 4 bases to trimming and J lost 2 bases, with 9 bases between them. The CDR3 runs 13 residues. Germline V gene lookup returns CDR1 MDHEN and CDR2 SYDVKM.

The gene calls are TRBV29-1 and TRBJ2-5; D possibly corresponds to TRBD2 (6 bases). CDR3 size: 14 residues. CDR1 and CDR2 from the germline V gene are SQVTM and ANQGSEA. V lost 7 bases and J 2 bases, leaving 17 bases between the germline ends. For the CDR3, the DNA is TGCAGCGCTAAGGGTCCCGCGGGGCAAGAGACCCAGTACTTC. Translated: CSAKGPAGQETQYF.

This rearrangement joins TRBV5-1 to TRBJ2-3; 7 positions match TRBD2. CDR3 length: 15 amino acids. V shed 1 base, J shed 2 bases, and the junction held 4 bases outside the gene matches. The germline CDR1 and CDR2 sequences are SGHRS and YFSETQ. The CDR3 bases are TGCGCCAGCAGCTTGCCAGCGGGGATCACAGATACGCAGTATTTT. This gives the protein CASSLPAGITDTQYF.

The chain joins TRBV27 to TRBJ2-1; 11 bases align to TRBD2. The CDR3 extends over 15 amino acids. V dropped 7 bases and J dropped 4; count of bases not matched to a gene: 6. CDR1 MNHEY and CDR2 SMNVEV come from the germline V gene (reference sequence). The CDR3 sequence: CASTILAGGYNEQFF. The CDR3 bases are TGTGCCAGCACCATCCTAGCGGGGGGATACAATGAGCAGTTCTTC.